The next 32 T cell receptor beta chains were all read from a single sample in a study of T cells expressing NK-cell markers. After re-calling the 5' RACE reads, TCRdb lists one entry per CDR3 protein, DNA absent. The sample has about 380,000 distinct CDR3 sequences. The specimen was blood T cells: a sorted CD56 or NKG2C T cell subset, CD4+ or CD8+ T cells, or bulk PBMC T cells (not recorded which). The receptor source for this set is a man aged 18-70 years in good health.

The rearrangement links TRBV7-2 to TRBJ2-3; the TCRdb call, TRBD1, lacks DNA for checking. The CDR3 has 15 residues. Germline values: CDR1 SGHTA, CDR2 FQGNSA. The CDR3 here is CQSIRGLSATDTQYF.

The J gene is TRBJ2-5, the V gene TRBV20-1; TCRdb designates TRBD2, a call that cannot be tested without DNA. This CDR3 has 15 amino acids. Germline V gene data show CDR1 as DFQATT and CDR2 as SNEGSKA (reference sequence). CDR3 loop: CSARGTAGGGETQYF.

The genes are TRBV11-2 and TRBJ2-2; TCRdb's D gene call, TRBD1, goes unchecked for lack of DNA. CDR3 length: 16 amino acids. Germline values: CDR1 SGHAT, CDR2 FQNNGV. The CDR3 loop reads CASSLDSTPGSGELFF.

The J gene is TRBJ2-7, the V gene TRBV28; as DNA is missing, the TRBD1 call by TCRdb cannot be tested. This CDR3 is 14 amino acids long. Germline CDR1 reads MDHEN; CDR2 reads SYDVKM. CDR3 protein: CASRARKGRYEQYF.

The V and J genes are TRBV2 and TRBJ1-5; TCRdb calls TRBD1, which cannot be checked without DNA. This CDR3 comprises 13 residues. Germline lookup yields CDR1 SNHLY and CDR2 FYNNEI. This CDR3 is CASTRTGTQPQHF.

V gene TRBV20-1 combines with J gene TRBJ1-2. Germline CDR1 DFQATT, CDR2 SNEGSKA (reference sequence). This CDR3 has 14 residues. The CDR3 spells CSARGGGEKDGYTF.

The chain is built from TRBV12-3 or TRBV12-4 and TRBJ2-1; the D call from TCRdb, TRBD1, cannot be confirmed without DNA. This CDR3 contains 16 residues. The CDR3 reads CATRRDRTPSYNEQFF.

The chain employs TRBV12-3 or TRBV12-4 and TRBJ1-4; TCRdb returns TRBD1, unconfirmable since there is no DNA. The CDR3 length is 14 residues. The CDR3 here is CASSLHGGGEKLFF.

This chain links TRBV28 with TRBJ2-3; no DNA is available, so the TRBD2 call from TCRdb remains unchecked. Germline CDR1 is MDHEN and CDR2 is SYDVKM. The CDR3 spans 13 residues. The CDR3 loop reads CAAGGSGTDTQYF.

This chain joins TRBV29-1 and TRBJ1-2. The CDR3 loop spans 12 amino acids. Germline V gene sequence: CDR1 SQVTM, CDR2 ANQGSEA. The CDR3 reads CSARGPGVGYTF.

The chain uses TRBV7-8 and TRBJ2-1; the D call of TRBD1 rests on TCRdb alone, since no DNA is present to check it. In germline, CDR1 is SGHVS, CDR2 FQNEAQ. The CDR3 has 14 residues. The CDR3 here is CASSPYARADEQFF.

CDR3 residues: CASSQATGGITLHF. This chain links TRBV4-1 with TRBJ1-6; TCRdb designates TRBD1, a call that cannot be tested without DNA. The germline gives CDR1 MGHRA, CDR2 YSYEKL. The CDR3 contains 14 residues.

The chain has TRBV18 and TRBJ2-7. From germline, CDR1 is KGHSH and CDR2 LQKENI. This CDR3 region has 12 residues. CDR3 sequence reads: CASSSNGGEQYF.

The chain combines TRBV5-3 with TRBJ1-5; checking the TCRdb D call of TRBD1 is not possible without DNA. TRBV5-3 is sorted into the ORF group, with uncertain function. This CDR3 region has 15 residues. CDR3 amino acids: CARSFRDTLNQPQHF.

V gene TRBV5-1 combines with J gene TRBJ1-1; absent DNA, TCRdb's TRBD1 call cannot be checked. The CDR3 extends over 15 amino acids. CDR1 and CDR2 (germline): SGHRS, YFSETQ. CDR3: CASSLGTGILGEAFF.

The chain combines TRBV20-1 with TRBJ2-4; the D gene TCRdb calls, TRBD1, cannot be checked with no DNA. Germline V gives CDR1 DFQATT, CDR2 SNEGSKA (reference sequence). This CDR3 contains 15 residues. CDR3 residues: CSAATSQGARDIQYF.

This rearrangement joins TRBV2 to TRBJ1-1; TCRdb calls TRBD1, which cannot be checked without DNA. The CDR3 consists of 14 residues. The germline V gene has CDR1 SNHLY and CDR2 FYNNEI. The CDR3 region is CASSLLRDTTEAFF.

This chain links TRBV7-9 with TRBJ1-6; TCRdb proposes TRBD1, but this gene call is untestable without DNA. This CDR3 comprises 16 residues. Germline V lookup: CDR1 SEHNR, CDR2 FQNEAQ (reference sequence). CDR3 sequence reads: CASSLGQSSYNSPLHF.

This chain connects TRBV4-2 to TRBJ1-6; there is no DNA to check the TCRdb D call of TRBD1. Germline assignment: CDR1 LGHNA and CDR2 YNFKEQ. This CDR3 comprises 16 residues. CDR3: CASSQDQGEDNSPLHF.

This CDR3 reads CASSLGGRGYQETQYF. V is TRBV5-1 and J is TRBJ2-5. This CDR3 is built from 16 residues. The germline gives CDR1 SGHRS, CDR2 YFSETQ.

The chain combines TRBV3-1 with TRBJ2-5; the TCRdb D gene call, TRBD2, has no DNA to confirm it. CDR3 length: 17 residues. The germline V gene encodes CDR1 LGHDT and CDR2 YNNKEL (reference sequence). The CDR3 sequence is CASSQGGLAGRQETQYF.

The chain joins TRBV6-1 to TRBJ1-2. CDR1 is MNHNS and CDR2 is SASEGT in the germline V gene. CDR3 length: 14 residues. CDR3 protein: CATPRPNGWYGYTF.

The V call is TRBV7-9, the J call TRBJ2-1; TCRdb's D gene call, TRBD2, goes unchecked for lack of DNA. The germline gives CDR1 SEHNR, CDR2 FQNEAQ (reference sequence). CDR3 size: 12 residues. The CDR3 here is CASNKGGFEQFF.

This sequence joins TRBV20-1 and TRBJ1-4. The CDR3 is 15 residues long. The germline CDR1 and CDR2 sequences are DFQATT and SNEGSKA (reference sequence). CDR3 protein: CSAARDAGPNEKLFF.

The gene calls are TRBV27 and TRBJ2-2; TCRdb's assignment of TRBD2 cannot be checked, as there is no DNA. This CDR3 spans 16 amino acids. The germline V gene encodes CDR1 MNHEY and CDR2 SMNVEV (reference sequence). Here the CDR3 reads CASRSERGAGTGELFF.

The V gene is TRBV29-1, the J gene TRBJ2-3; TCRdb's assignment of TRBD1 cannot be checked, as there is no DNA. CDR3 length: 15 amino acids. Per the germline V gene, CDR1 is SQVTM and CDR2 is ANQGSEA. Here the CDR3 reads CSVEGWTGDTDTQYF.

This chain links TRBV6-5 with TRBJ1-5. In germline, CDR1 is MNHEY, CDR2 SVGAGI. The CDR3 is 15 residues long. The chain's CDR3 is CASRLQGVGNQPQHF.

The chain couples TRBV5-1 to TRBJ2-1. CDR3 length: 14 residues. Germline V gene lookup returns CDR1 SGHRS and CDR2 YFSETQ. This chain's CDR3 is CASSLGAMENEQFF.

The chain recombines TRBV7-9 with TRBJ2-5. CDR3 length equals 13 residues. CDR1 is SEHNR and CDR2 is FQNEAQ in the germline V gene (reference sequence). CDR3 region: CASSLGVGETQYF.

The chain couples TRBV10-3 to TRBJ1-4. The CDR3 has 14 amino acids. Germline assignment: CDR1 ENHRY and CDR2 SYGVKD. The CDR3 sequence is CAIRADGGNEKLFF.

This rearrangement joins TRBV12-3 or TRBV12-4 to TRBJ2-6. The CDR3 extends over 15 amino acids. CDR3 amino acids: CASTITYSGANVLTF.

V gene TRBV5-6 combines with J gene TRBJ2-1; TCRdb selects TRBD1, and the lack of DNA leaves this call unchecked. The CDR3 extends over 15 amino acids. CDR1 and CDR2 (germline): SGHDT, YYEEEE. This CDR3 is CASSPRVGGFNEQFF.